This passage covers 26 T cell receptor beta chains from one sample sequenced in a study of T cell repertoires in cytomegalovirus infection (dated by TCRdb to about 2019). Sequencing was performed on an Illumina HiSeq 1500. TCRdb reworked the public reads: Q25 trimming with fastp, MiXCR clone assembly, productive beta chains retained. Rows are unified per CDR3 protein, each entry keeping the most common DNA and genes. A total of about 920,000 distinct CDR3 sequences appear in this sample, approximately 30% of them only once. Of the sample, roughly 12% is held by the ten largest clones. Reading the label with the study, this specimen's treatment or condition is: in vitro stimulation with specific CMV peptide epitopes to enrich CMV-specific T cells. These receptors' targets are unknown. Sample: cultured CD8+ T cells from PBMCs, taken from culture after CMV antigen stimulation. These TCRs come from a human donor in good health (CMV status not recorded). Some clones in this sample may be carry-over from other donors' samples.

This clonotype showed up just a few times. This chain joins TRBV12-3 or TRBV12-4 and TRBJ1-2; no clear D gene. The CDR3 loop spans 13 amino acids. With 2 bases removed from V and 2 bases from J, the gap between germline ends came to 6 bases. The CDR3 loop is CASSLLLNYGYTF. DNA for the CDR3: TGTGCCAGCAGTTTACTTTTGAACTATGGCTACACCTTC.

The V call is TRBV29-1, the J call TRBJ2-7; 7 bases agree with TRBD1. Germline V gives CDR1 SQVTM, CDR2 ANQGSEA. The CDR3 has 13 residues. Trimming removed 5 bases from V and 2 bases from J; junction bases left unmatched: 6. For the CDR3, the DNA is TGCAGCGTTACCTCACAGGGGACCTACGAGCAGTACTTC. Its translation is CSVTSQGTYEQYF.

This clonotype was counted between two and nine times. The V gene is TRBV7-7, the J gene TRBJ2-7, with D possibly called TRBD1 or TRBD2 (5 bases each). This CDR3 region has 15 residues. Germline loops: CDR1 SSHAT, CDR2 FNYEAQ (reference sequence). CDR3 in amino acids: CASSLGPGPIYEQYV. CDR3 sequence (DNA): TGTGCTAGCAGCTTGGGACCGGGACCGATCTACGAGCAGTACGTC.

This clonotype appeared a few times. The chain has TRBV7-9 and TRBJ1-1; D may be TRBD1 (6 bases). This CDR3 has 13 amino acids. V lost 0 bases, J lost 7 bases, and 9 bases lay in between. Germline CDR1 and CDR2: SEHNR and FQNEAQ (reference sequence). The CDR3 DNA is TGTGCCAGCAGCTTAGCCGGACAGTTTGAAGCTTTCTTT. Protein product: CASSLAGQFEAFF.

V is TRBV9 and J is TRBJ1-1, with D possibly TRBD1 on 6 matching bases. Germline V gives CDR1 SGDLS, CDR2 YYNGEE. V lost 3 bases and J lost 4, with 10 bases in between. This CDR3 comprises 13 residues. The CDR3 region has the DNA TGTGCCAGCAGCGCCACAGGGCCCACTGAAGCTTTCTTT. Protein: CASSATGPTEAFF. The variable domain in full, with the rest retrieved from reference TRBV9 and TRBJ1-1, is DSGVTQTPKHLITATGQRVTLRCSPRSGDLSVYWYQQSLDQGLQFLIQYYNGEERAKGNILERFSAQQFPDLHSELNLSSLELGDSALYFCASSATGPTEAFFGQGTRLTVV.

This clonotype was seen a few times. The chain couples TRBV7-6 to TRBJ2-5, with 7 bases fitting TRBD2. Germline trimming cut 4 bases from V and 7 bases from J; bases unmatched to any gene: 15. The CDR3 is 16 amino acids. The germline V gene encodes CDR1 SGHVS and CDR2 FNYEAQ. CDR3 coding DNA: TGTGCCAGCAGCTACTCCGGGAGGACCGAAACTGGGACCCAGTACTTC. Its protein is CASSYSGRTETGTQYF.

This clonotype was recorded many times. V usage is TRBV7-2 and J usage is TRBJ2-2, with 7 bases that match TRBD1. The length of the CDR3 is 18 residues. With V trimmed by 5 bases and J by 1 base, 13 bases remained unmatched. Germline CDR1 is SGHTA and CDR2 is FQGNSA. CDR3 DNA sequence: TGTGCCAGCAGCCACAACCCCGGGACAGCGATGAACACCGGGGAGCTGTTTTTT. Its translation is CASSHNPGTAMNTGELFF.

The chain recombines TRBV11-2 with TRBJ2-2; D is possibly TRBD1 (5 bases). CDR1 and CDR2 from the germline V gene are SGHAT and FQNNGV. The CDR3 extends over 15 amino acids. V was shortened by 1 base and J by 6 bases, with 12 bases between the two germline ends. The CDR3 spells CASSLGAGPAGELFF. The CDR3 DNA reads as TGTGCCAGCAGCTTAGGAGCAGGGCCGGCCGGGGAGCTGTTTTTT. Full variable domain (remainder filled in from reference TRBV11-2 and TRBJ2-2): EAGVAQSPRYKIIEKRQSVAFWCNPISGHATLYWYQQILGQGPKLLIQFQNNGVVDDSQLPKDRFSAERLKGVDSTLKIQPAKLEDSAVYLCASSLGAGPAGELFFGEGSRLTVL.

This sequence joins TRBV7-2 and TRBJ2-7, with 14 nucleotides matching TRBD2. The length of the CDR3 is 18 residues. Per germline, CDR1 SGHTA and CDR2 FQGNSA. J gave up 2 bases and V 5 bases, and 11 bases lay outside the gene matches. This CDR3 reads CASSPDGLAGGSAYEQYF. CDR3 sequence (DNA): TGTGCCAGCAGCCCCGATGGACTAGCGGGGGGTTCCGCCTACGAGCAGTACTTC. The variable domain in full, completed from reference TRBV7-2 and TRBJ2-7, reads GAGVSQSPSNKVTEKGKDVELRCDPISGHTALYWYRQSLGQGLEFLIYFQGNSAPDKSGLPSDRFSAERTGGSVSTLTIQRTQQEDSAVYLCASSPDGLAGGSAYEQYFGPGTRLTVT.

The table lists this clonotype with a count of one. The chain combines TRBV2 with TRBJ1-2; no definite D call. In germline, CDR1 is SNHLY, CDR2 FYNNEI. The CDR3 totals 13 residues. With 3 bases removed from V and 4 bases from J, the gap between germline ends came to 9 bases. The CDR3, as DNA: TGTGCCAGCAGTGAGCTAGTGACCTATGGCTACACCTTC. Protein sequence: CASSELVTYGYTF.

This chain uses TRBV7-9 with TRBJ2-1, with a weak D call TRBD2 (5 bases). The germline gives CDR1 SEHNR, CDR2 FQNEAQ (reference sequence). The CDR3 spans 15 residues. Trimming took off 5 bases at V and 2 bases at J, with 13 bases between the two ends. CDR3 amino acids: CASSPERRTYNEQFF. The CDR3 DNA reads as TGTGCCAGCAGCCCAGAGAGGAGGACCTACAATGAGCAGTTCTTC.

The J gene is TRBJ2-1, the V gene TRBV12-3 or TRBV12-4; D is perhaps TRBD2 (7 bases). The CDR3 length is 14 residues. V gave up 7 bases and J gave up 5 bases, with 15 bases separating them. As DNA, the CDR3 is TGTGCCAGCACCTTCGAGGGGGGGAACAATGAGCAGTTCTTC. Amino acids: CASTFEGGNNEQFF.

V usage is TRBV7-2 and J usage is TRBJ1-6, with a possible D match to TRBD1 (6 bases). The V end lost 5 bases, the J end lost 0 bases, and 17 bases lay between the germline ends. The CDR3 length is 18 residues. Germline values: CDR1 SGHTA, CDR2 FQGNSA. CDR3 region: CASSHQGKWGSYNSPLHF. The CDR3 bases are TGTGCCAGCAGCCATCAGGGGAAATGGGGCTCCTATAATTCACCCCTCCACTTT.

This chain joins TRBV29-1 and TRBJ2-1, with 11 bases that match TRBD2. With V trimmed by 8 bases and J by 2 bases, 5 bases remained unmatched. The CDR3 length is 14 residues. Germline CDR1 reads SQVTM; CDR2 reads ANQGSEA. In nucleotides, the CDR3 is TGCAGCTATGAGGGACTAGCGGCCTACAATGAGCAGTTCTTC. Translating gives CSYEGLAAYNEQFF.

This clonotype was seen only a few times. The gene calls are TRBV28 and TRBJ2-1; TRBD1 matches at 11 bases. V lost 4 bases and J lost 3; bases outside the gene matches: 29. CDR1 and CDR2 (germline): MDHEN, SYDVKM. The CDR3 length is 24 residues. CDR3 sequence: CASSSANLGQGASGETFLYNEQFF. For the CDR3, the DNA is TGTGCCAGCAGTTCCGCTAACCTCGGACAGGGGGCTAGCGGGGAGACGTTTCTCTACAATGAGCAGTTCTTC.

This clonotype was seen a handful of times. The V and J genes are TRBV2 and TRBJ2-7; 7 bases fit TRBD2. Germline V gene data show CDR1 as SNHLY and CDR2 as FYNNEI. V lost 3 bases, J lost 7 bases, and 6 bases stayed unmatched. This CDR3 has 13 amino acids. The CDR3 is CASSERWGGEQYV. The CDR3 nucleotides are TGTGCCAGCAGTGAGAGGTGGGGAGGGGAGCAGTACGTC.

Remarks on this clonotype: The germline gene is not matched at one end of the junction; a read error may be the cause. The rearrangement joins TRBV7-6 to TRBJ1-1; unclear D gene. The CDR3 extends over 13 amino acids. Germline V gene sequence: CDR1 SGHVS, CDR2 FNYEAQ. The CDR3 reads CASSPRSDTEAFF. The CDR3 bases are TGTGCCAGCAGCCCCCGGAGTGACACCGAAGCTTTCTTT.

This clonotype appeared many times. The chain couples TRBV5-6 to TRBJ2-7; D not certain. The germline CDR1 and CDR2 sequences are SGHDT and YYEEEE. The germline V and J ends were trimmed by 3 bases and 5 bases, with 18 bases remaining between them. This CDR3 is 15 amino acids long. CDR3 in DNA: TGTGCCAGCAGCTCCCCGGACGCAGCCTGGGACGAGCAGTACGTC. Its protein is CASSSPDAAWDEQYV.

The J gene is TRBJ1-2, the V gene TRBV28; 12 nucleotides match TRBD1. CDR3 size: 16 residues. The V gene's germline CDR1 is MDHEN and CDR2 SYDVKM. V was pared by 5 bases and J by 3 bases, with 7 bases of the junction left unmatched. As DNA, the CDR3 is TGTGCCAGCAGTCCAGGGACAGGGGGCGTTTACTATGGCTACACCTTC. It specifies CASSPGTGGVYYGYTF.

The chain joins TRBV7-9 to TRBJ1-1; TRBD1 is a possible D gene (5 bases). Germline V CDR1 and CDR2: SEHNR, FQNEAQ (reference sequence). The CDR3 covers 15 residues. V dropped 2 bases and J dropped 3 bases, with 13 bases sitting between them. The CDR3 is CASSLRGIGDTEAFF. The CDR3 coding sequence is TGTGCCAGCAGCTTAAGGGGTATTGGTGACACTGAAGCTTTCTTT.

The gene calls are TRBV7-6 and TRBJ1-4; tentative D call: TRBD1 (5 bases). The germline V gene has CDR1 SGHVS and CDR2 FNYEAQ. The CDR3 covers 14 residues. Between the trimmed V and J ends, which lost 2 bases and 4 bases, there was a span of 8 bases. The DNA of the CDR3 is TGTGCCAGCAGCTTATCGCAGGGTAATGAAAAACTGTTTTTT. Encoded protein: CASSLSQGNEKLFF.

This chain connects TRBV6-1 to TRBJ2-6; D may be TRBD1 (5 bases). Trimming removed 5 bases from V and 0 bases from J, with 14 bases in between. The CDR3 is 17 amino acids. CDR1 is MNHNS, CDR2 SASEGT, per germline. The CDR3 reads CASSYLLGHSGANVLTF. The CDR3 DNA sequence: TGTGCCAGCAGTTATCTATTAGGACACTCTGGGGCCAACGTCCTGACTTTC.

This clonotype turned up a few times. This chain links TRBV7-9 with TRBJ2-5; D possibly corresponds to TRBD1 (6 bases). The germline V and J ends were trimmed by 5 bases and 5 bases, with 15 bases remaining between them. Per the germline V gene, CDR1 is SEHNR and CDR2 is FQNEAQ (reference sequence). The CDR3 loop spans 14 amino acids. CDR3 sequence reads: CASSIRGDGETQYF. CDR3 coding DNA: TGTGCCAGCAGCATCAGGGGTGACGGTGAGACCCAGTACTTC.

The gene calls are TRBV9 and TRBJ2-3; 8 positions agree with TRBD2. V lost 4 bases to trimming and J lost 0 bases; unmatched junction nucleotides: 10. The CDR3 length is 17 residues. Germline V lookup: CDR1 SGDLS, CDR2 YYNGEE. CDR3: CASSPTGLERSTDTQYF. Written as DNA, the CDR3 is TGTGCCAGCAGCCCAACGGGACTAGAACGTAGCACAGATACGCAGTATTTT.

This clonotype turned up a few times. The rearrangement uses TRBV12-3 or TRBV12-4 and TRBJ2-3; tentatively, D is TRBD2 (7 bases). V lost 7 bases and J 4 bases, leaving 21 bases between the germline ends. CDR3 length: 16 residues. CDR3 sequence: CASTTRGGGSPDTQYF. The CDR3 DNA reads as TGTGCCAGCACCACCCGTGGGGGGGGCAGCCCAGATACGCAGTATTTT.

The rearrangement links TRBV19 to TRBJ2-1, with D tentatively TRBD2 (5 bases). This CDR3 is built from 13 residues. V lost 10 bases, J lost 2 bases, and 12 bases lay in between. Germline CDR1 reads LNHDA; CDR2 reads SQIVND (reference sequence). The CDR3 sequence is CATDGVTYNEQFF. In nucleotides, the CDR3 is TGTGCCACCGACGGGGTAACCTACAATGAGCAGTTCTTC. The complete variable domain, with remaining parts taken from reference TRBV19 and TRBJ2-1, reads DGGITQSPKYLFRKEGQNVTLSCEQNLNHDAMYWYRQDPGQGLRLIYYSQIVNDFQKGDIAEGYSVSREKKESFPLTVTSAQKNPTAFYLCATDGVTYNEQFFGPGTRLTVL.